This is a list of T cell receptor beta chains from one sample in a study of beta chain features in type 1 diabetes. Measured with immunoSEQ multiplex PCR; TCRdb has only the in-frame clones, and not every one. The repertoire consists of about 700,000 clones, with roughly 13% occurring once and the leading ten covering 0.022%. The source material was naive CD4+ T cells from blood. The receptors stem from a man younger than 35 with type 1 diabetes. Each CDR3 is given with its conserved first and last residue. D genes are given only for firm matches. The size of a clone is reported for some rows only, either as once, few or many, or as a class for expanded clones.

clone size	V gene	J gene	D gene	CDR3 DNA	CDR3 protein
few	TRBV4-1	TRBJ1-3	TRBD1	TGCGCCAGCAGCCAAGTACAGGGGCTTACTGGAAACACCATATATTTT	CASSQVQGLTGNTIYF
few	TRBV5-4	TRBJ2-7	NA	TGTGCCAGCAGCCCGCCTCCTTTCGGCGGATCCTACGAGCAGTACTTC	CASSPPPFGGSYEQYF
few	TRBV29-1	TRBJ2-5	NA	TGCAGCGAGGGGGGGCTGTCGGAGACCCAGTACTTC	CSEGGLSETQYF
few	TRBV18	TRBJ1-4	NA	TGTGCCAGCTCACCGCAGGTTAATGAAAAACTGTTTTTT	CASSPQVNEKLFF
few	TRBV28	TRBJ2-7	NA	TGTGCCAGCACTGACATCTCCTACGAGCAGTACTTC	CASTDISYEQYF
few	TRBV2	TRBJ1-2	NA	TGTGCCAGCAGTGTAGAACGGACCTATGGCTACACCTTC	CASSVERTYGYTF
NA	TRBV30	TRBJ1-3	NA	TGTGCCTGGCGGAGGGGTGGAAACACCATATATTTT	CAWRRGGNTIYF
few	TRBV30	TRBJ1-3	NA	TGTGCCTGGAGTGGTGGCTTAAGCTCTGGAAACACCATATATTTT	CAWSGGLSSGNTIYF
few	TRBV5-6	TRBJ2-1	NA	TGTGCCAGCAGCTTGGAAGGGGGGGTACCCAATGAGCAGTTCTTC	CASSLEGGVPNEQFF
few	TRBV29-1	TRBJ1-5	TRBD1	TGCAGCGTTGAAGGGGACAGCCCCTCGGAGCCCCAGCATTTT	CSVEGDSPSEPQHF
NA	TRBV25-1	TRBJ2-2	NA	TGTGCCAGCAGTCCTCCCCACACCGGGGAGCTGTTTTTT	CASSPPHTGELFF
few	TRBV19	TRBJ2-7	NA	TGTGCCAGTTCCCCGGGGGGCGCTTCGAAACACTACGAGCAGTACTTC	CASSPGGASKHYEQYF
few	TRBV6-1	TRBJ1-1	NA	TGTGCCAGCAGCCCAATGGAGACTGAAGCTTTCTTT	CASSPMETEAFF
NA	TRBV15	TRBJ2-1	TRBD2	TGTGCCACCAGCAGAAGACTAGCGGAGTACAATGAGCAGTTCTTC	CATSRRLAEYNEQFF
NA	TRBV30	TRBJ1-3	TRBD1	TGTGCCTGGAGCCCTAGGGAGGGGGCTCGTACTGGAAACACCATATATTTT	CAWSPREGARTGNTIYF
few	TRBV10-3	TRBJ2-7	NA	TGTGCCATCAGTGAGATGGTCAGGCCCGAGCAGTACTTC	CAISEMVRPEQYF
NA	TRBV5-4	TRBJ2-3	TRBD1	TGTGCCAGCAGGTATGACGTAGGGACAGCTACAGATACGCAGTATTTT	CASRYDVGTATDTQYF
few	TRBV27	TRBJ1-1	NA	TGTGCCAGCAGGGTCGGGGGGAGAGGGACTGAAGCTTTCTTT	CASRVGGRGTEAFF
few	TRBV29-1	TRBJ2-1	NA	TGCAGCGTTCCCGGGAACGGTGATGAGCAGTTCTTC	CSVPGNGDEQFF
NA	TRBV7-9	TRBJ2-3	TRBD2	TGTGCCAGCAGCTTACCGGGACTAGCGGTTCCCACAGATACGCAGTATTTT	CASSLPGLAVPTDTQYF
few	TRBV20-1	TRBJ1-2	NA	TGCAATCTGGACAGTTCGGAAGGCTACACCTTC	CNLDSSEGYTF
NA	TRBV6-1	TRBJ2-2	TRBD1	TGTGCCAGCAGAGACAGGGGGCATGGCGGGGAGCTGTTTTTT	CASRDRGHGGELFF
NA	TRBV2	TRBJ2-3	NA	TGTGCCAGCAGCCCTCTAAGGAGGGCGCAGTATTTT	CASSPLRRAQYF
few	TRBV5-4	TRBJ1-2	TRBD1	TGTGCCAGCAGCTGGGACAGGGGCGGAGGCTATGGCTACACCTTC	CASSWDRGGGYGYTF
few	TRBV5-5	TRBJ2-1	NA	TGTGCCAGCAGCTGGGGTCCGGGCAATGAGCAGTTCTTC	CASSWGPGNEQFF
NA	TRBV30	TRBJ1-3	NA	TGTGCCTGGAGTGTCCAACAGGCGTACTCTGGAAACACCATATATTTT	CAWSVQQAYSGNTIYF
NA	TRBV30	TRBJ1-2	TRBD1	TGTGCCTGGAGTGTAGGACAGGGGGTGAATGGCTACACCTTC	CAWSVGQGVNGYTF
NA	TRBV30	TRBJ1-6	NA	TGTGCCTGGAGTAAGAGCTATAATTCACCCCTCCACTTT	CAWSKSYNSPLHF
NA	TRBV7-2	TRBJ2-5	NA	TGTGCCAGCAGCTTAACAATACCCCCAGACCAGTACTTC	CASSLTIPPDQYF
once	TRBV28	TRBJ1-4	NA	TGTGCCAGCAGTTTGCGGGGATTGGGGGATGAAAAACTGTTTTTT	CASSLRGLGDEKLFF
few	TRBV29-1	TRBJ2-5	NA	TGCAGCGTTGAATCGTGGCGATCGGGGGCAGAGACCCAGTACTTC	CSVESWRSGAETQYF
NA	TRBV5-1	TRBJ1-1	NA	TGCGCCAGCAGCTTGGGACAGCCGAACACTGAAGCTTTCTTT	CASSLGQPNTEAFF
few	TRBV25-1	TRBJ2-3	TRBD2	TGTGCCAGCAGACTCCCCCTAGCGGGGGGTGCGGATACGCAGTATTTT	CASRLPLAGGADTQYF
few	TRBV2	TRBJ2-3	TRBD2	TGTGCCAGCAGTGGACTAGCGGGGTCTTCGGATACGCAGTATTTT	CASSGLAGSSDTQYF
few	TRBV7-2	TRBJ1-2	NA	TGTGCCAGCAGCCCTGACGGGGGCCTGGTTTCCACCTTC	CASSPDGGLVSTF
few	TRBV2	TRBJ1-6	NA	TGTGCCAGCAGGCGCTTTTTGGACGGTTATAATTCACCCCTCCACTTT	CASRRFLDGYNSPLHF
NA	TRBV14	TRBJ1-1	NA	TGTGCCAGCAGCCCTCCTCCAATGGGTGCTCGAGCTTTCTTT	CASSPPPMGARAFF
NA	TRBV5-1	TRBJ2-7	NA	TGCGCCAGCAGCTCACGGGAGCCTAGGGAAGAGCAGTACTTC	CASSSREPREEQYF
NA	TRBV5-1	TRBJ1-1	TRBD1	TGCGCCAGCAGCTTCTTCGAGGACAGGAGTGAAGCTTTCTTT	CASSFFEDRSEAFF
NA	TRBV5-1	TRBJ1-1	TRBD1	TGCGCCAGCAGCTCCCGACAGGGGATGAACACTGAAGCTTTCTTT	CASSSRQGMNTEAFF
few	TRBV13	TRBJ1-1	TRBD1	TGTGCCAGCAGGGGGACAGGCCCTGAAGCTTTCTTT	CASRGTGPEAFF
NA	TRBV30	TRBJ1-1	NA	TGTGCCTGGAGGGGGCACTCAGGGTTCACTGAAGCTTTCTTT	CAWRGHSGFTEAFF
NA	TRBV7-9	TRBJ2-5	NA	TGTGCCAGCAGCCCCTGGACAGCGCAAGAGACCCAGTACTTC	CASSPWTAQETQYF
few	TRBV2	TRBJ2-1	NA	TGTGCCAGCAGTGATAGGGGCCCACTTTACAATGAGCAGTTCTTC	CASSDRGPLYNEQFF
NA	TRBV30	TRBJ2-5	TRBD2	TGTGCCTGGAGTGTATTCGGGGGGACTAACGGACCTCAAGAGACCCAGTACTTC	CAWSVFGGTNGPQETQYF
once	TRBV30	TRBJ2-7	NA	TGTGCCTGGAGTGCCGCGGGGCGGATTCCTTACGAGCAGTACTTC	CAWSAAGRIPYEQYF
few	TRBV7-9	TRBJ2-1	NA	TGTGCCAGCAGCCTGGGCAGGGGTTCCTACAATGAGCAGTTCTTC	CASSLGRGSYNEQFF
NA	TRBV11-3	TRBJ1-1	NA	TGTGCCAGCAGCTTTAGGAGTAACACTGAAGCTTTCTTT	CASSFRSNTEAFF
NA	TRBV19	TRBJ2-2	NA	TGTGCCAGTAGTATGTGGACCGGGGAGCTGTTTTTT	CASSMWTGELFF
few	TRBV7-8	TRBJ2-5	NA	TGTGCCAGCAGCTCGACTACCACAATACTAGTCCCAAGCGAGACCCAGTACTTC	CASSSTTTILVPSETQYF
few	TRBV28	TRBJ1-5	NA	TGTGCCAGCAGAGGTCCCAATCAGCCCCAGCATTTT	CASRGPNQPQHF
few	TRBV5-6	TRBJ1-6	TRBD1	TGTGCCAGCAGCTTGGACAGGGGGAATTCACCCCTCCACTTT	CASSLDRGNSPLHF
NA	TRBV5-1	TRBJ1-4	NA	TGCGCCAGCAGCTTGGGGGCTGCTAATGAAAAACTGTTTTTT	CASSLGAANEKLFF
NA	TRBV27	TRBJ1-5	NA	TGTGCCAGCAGTTTATCAGTTTATAGCAATCAGCCCCAGCATTTT	CASSLSVYSNQPQHF
NA	TRBV5-1	TRBJ2-7	NA	TGCGCCAGCAGCTTGGTGGCAGGGGACTACGAGCAGTACTTC	CASSLVAGDYEQYF
few	TRBV5-6	TRBJ2-1	NA	TGTGCCAGCAGCTTGATGGGACGGTACAATGAGCAGTTCTTC	CASSLMGRYNEQFF
NA	TRBV7-6	TRBJ2-5	NA	TGTGCCAGCAGCCGTGGATGGTGGCGGGACAAACAAGAGACCCAGTACTTC	CASSRGWWRDKQETQYF
NA	TRBV29-1	TRBJ2-5	TRBD1	TGCAGCGCCCCGACCGGGACAGCCCCTGAGACCCAGTACTTC	CSAPTGTAPETQYF
NA	TRBV28	TRBJ2-1	TRBD1	TGTGCCAGCAGTCTAAACCGACAGGGCAATGAGCAGTTCTTC	CASSLNRQGNEQFF